This T cell receptor beta chain was profiled in a study of T cell repertoires in cytomegalovirus infection. Looking at the study overall: Well-studied HLA-B-restricted CMV epitopes were used in the study alongside recently identified HLA-C-restricted ones. Public signatures in TCR beta pointed to CMV infection and matching HLA type.

The germline CDR1 and CDR2 sequences are SGHVS and FNYEAQ. Unmatched junction bases numbered 6, after V lost 1 base and J lost 2 bases. The CDR3 is 17 residues long. Points from the study as a whole: The study identified carriers of CMV plus the relevant HLA from cumulative public TCR beta family frequency. Dominant in the ex vivo response were TCR beta clonotypes restricted by HLA-C and specific for CMV.

MiXCR was run by TCRdb on the reads, yielding one entry per CDR3 protein. Here the sample spans fewer than 900,000 distinct CDR3 sequences, roughly 28% being singletons. This clonotype occurred many times. As yet, its antigen is unknown. Sequenced material: cultured CD8+ T cells from PBMCs, taken from culture after CMV antigen stimulation. The chain is built from TRBV7-6 and TRBJ2-3, with 10 bases fitting TRBD2. This sequence originates from a human donor in good health (CMV status not recorded). Some clones in this sample may be carry-over from other donors' samples. DNA of the CDR3: TGTGCCAGCAGCTTAGGTTCTCTAGCGGGGGTCACAGATACGCAGTATTTT. Translating it yields CASSLGSLAGVTDTQYF.